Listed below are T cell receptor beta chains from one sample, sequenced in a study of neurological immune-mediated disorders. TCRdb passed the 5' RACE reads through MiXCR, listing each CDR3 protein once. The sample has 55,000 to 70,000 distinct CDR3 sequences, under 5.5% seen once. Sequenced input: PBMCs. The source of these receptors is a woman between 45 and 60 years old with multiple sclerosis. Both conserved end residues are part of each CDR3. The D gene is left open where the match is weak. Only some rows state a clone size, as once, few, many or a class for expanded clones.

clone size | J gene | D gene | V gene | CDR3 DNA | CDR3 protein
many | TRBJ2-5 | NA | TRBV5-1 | TGCGCCAGCAGCTTGCCGCGTGGCCCAGAGACGCAGACCCAGTACTTC | CASSLPRGPETQTQYF
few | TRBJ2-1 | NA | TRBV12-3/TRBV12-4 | TGTGCCAGCAGTTTCCGGGACGGAGGAAGCAATGAGCAGTTCTTC | CASSFRDGGSNEQFF
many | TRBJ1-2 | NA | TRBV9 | TGTGCCAGCAGCGCACAGGGAAGTTATGGCTACACCTTC | CASSAQGSYGYTF
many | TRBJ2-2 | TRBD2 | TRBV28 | TGTGCCAGCAGTATCAATCAGGGACTAGCGGGGCTGAACACCGGGGAGCTGTTTTTT | CASSINQGLAGLNTGELFF
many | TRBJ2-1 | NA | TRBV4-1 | TGCGCCAGCAGCCAAGTCTCTTTTCGGGGGCCACGAGATCCCCATGAGCAGTTCTTC | CASSQVSFRGPRDPHEQFF
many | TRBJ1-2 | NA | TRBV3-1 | TGTGCCAGCAGCCAAGTACCGGAATGGACCTATGGCTACACCTTC | CASSQVPEWTYGYTF
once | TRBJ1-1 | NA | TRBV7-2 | TGTGCCAGCAGTTCCGACACGAACACTGAAGCTTTCTTT | CASSSDTNTEAFF
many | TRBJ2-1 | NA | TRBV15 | TGTGCCACCAGCAGAGGATCTAAGTACAATGAGCAGTTCTTC | CATSRGSKYNEQFF
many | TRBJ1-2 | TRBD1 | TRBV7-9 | TGTGCCAGCAGCCTAGGGACAGGGATTAACTATGGCTACACCTTC | CASSLGTGINYGYTF
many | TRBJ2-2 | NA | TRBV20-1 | TGCAGTGCTAGAGAACCCAGGGTCGGGGAGCTGTTTTTT | CSAREPRVGELFF
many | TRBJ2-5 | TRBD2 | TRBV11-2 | TGTGCCAGCAGCTTATCGGGGGGTAGAGAGACCCAGTACTTC | CASSLSGGRETQYF
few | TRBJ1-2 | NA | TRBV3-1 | TGTGCCAGCAGCCAAGTATCGACCAGTATCTGGAACTATGGCTACACCTTC | CASSQVSTSIWNYGYTF
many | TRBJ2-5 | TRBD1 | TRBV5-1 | TGCGCCAGCAGCTCCGGGACAGGGGGATGGACCCAGTACTTC | CASSSGTGGWTQYF
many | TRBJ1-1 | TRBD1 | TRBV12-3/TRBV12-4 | TGTGCCAGCAGTGGACAGGACCCTATAGCCATGAACACTGAAGCTTTCTTT | CASSGQDPIAMNTEAFF
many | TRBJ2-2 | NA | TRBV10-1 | TGCGCCAGCAGTGAATACGGCGGGGAGCTGTTTTTT | CASSEYGGELFF
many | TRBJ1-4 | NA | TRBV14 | TGTGCCAGCAGCCAAGAGGCCGTCCCAGTTAAGTCTGAAAAACTGTTTTTT | CASSQEAVPVKSEKLFF
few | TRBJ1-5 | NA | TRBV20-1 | TGCAGTGCTAGGGTGGACGCCAATCAGCCCCAGAATTTT | CSARVDANQPQNF
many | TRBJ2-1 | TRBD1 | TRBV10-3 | TGTGCCATCAGTCTACCGGGGACAGGGTACTACAATGAGCAGTTCTTC | CAISLPGTGYYNEQFF
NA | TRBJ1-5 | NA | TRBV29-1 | TGCAGCGTTGCCCAGGGAACGGGCAATCAGCCCCAGCATTTT | CSVAQGTGNQPQHF
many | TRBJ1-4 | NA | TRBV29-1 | TGCAGCGCCACAGTTACAACTAATGAAAAACTGTTTTTT | CSATVTTNEKLFF
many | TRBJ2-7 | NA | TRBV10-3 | TGTGCCACTTCCCCGGCCGGGAGCTATCCCGCCTACGAGCAGTACTTC | CATSPAGSYPAYEQYF
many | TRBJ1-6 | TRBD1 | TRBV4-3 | TGCGCCAGCAGCCACGGGGACAGGGGTTGGGAAAATTCACCCCTCCACTTT | CASSHGDRGWENSPLHF
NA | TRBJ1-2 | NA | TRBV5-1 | TGCGCCAGCAGCTTGGCGAAGGCTCATTCTGGCTACACCTTC | CASSLAKAHSGYTF
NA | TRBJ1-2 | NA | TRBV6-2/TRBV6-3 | TGTGCCAGCAGATCGGAAAGGGTTGGTGGCTACACCTTC | CASRSERVGGYTF
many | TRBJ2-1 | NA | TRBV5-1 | TGCGCCAGCAGCTTGGCTGGGACATCAGGGAATGAGCAGTTCTTC | CASSLAGTSGNEQFF
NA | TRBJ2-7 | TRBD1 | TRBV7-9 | TGTGCCAGCAGCTTTACAGGGGGGCCCTACGAGCAGTACTTC | CASSFTGGPYEQYF
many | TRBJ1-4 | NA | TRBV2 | TGTGCCAGCATACTGCAGGCTAATGAAAAACTGTTTTTT | CASILQANEKLFF
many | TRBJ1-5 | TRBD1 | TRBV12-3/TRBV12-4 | TGTGCCAGCAGTCGGCCTGCGGGACAGGGGACCTCACGGTTGCATTTT | CASSRPAGQGTSRLHF
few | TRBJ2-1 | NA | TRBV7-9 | TGTGCCAGCAGCTCCAGGACAGCCAGTGAGCAGTTCTTC | CASSSRTASEQFF
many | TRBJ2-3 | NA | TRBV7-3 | TGTGCCAGCAGCTTTTCGGCGAGGGGGGCTAGCACAGATACGCAGTATTTT | CASSFSARGASTDTQYF
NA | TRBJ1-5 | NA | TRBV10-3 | TGTGCCATCAGGAGGACTGGCGATAATCAGCCCCAGAATTTT | CAIRRTGDNQPQNF
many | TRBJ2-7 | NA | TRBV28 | TGTGCCAGCAGTTTCCCGCCCGGGACATCCTACGAGCAGTACTTC | CASSFPPGTSYEQYF
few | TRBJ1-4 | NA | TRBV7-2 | TGTGCCAGCAGCTTAGTTGGTGTTAATGAAAAACTGTTTTTT | CASSLVGVNEKLFF
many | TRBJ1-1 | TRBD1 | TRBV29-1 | TGCAGCGTCGAAGACCGGGACAGGGGGCCATACACTGAAGCTTTCTTT | CSVEDRDRGPYTEAFF
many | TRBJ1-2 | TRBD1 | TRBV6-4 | TGTGCCAGCAGCGCATCCGGGACAGGGGAGGATGGCTACACCTTC | CASSASGTGEDGYTF
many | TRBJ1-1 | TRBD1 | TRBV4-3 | TGCGCCAGCAGCCAAGAGGGGGGGGGACAGACGGAAGCTTTCTTT | CASSQEGGGQTEAFF
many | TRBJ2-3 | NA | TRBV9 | TGTGCCAGCAGCGTATTACGCGGGGGCGGTGTGGATACGCAGTATTTT | CASSVLRGGGVDTQYF
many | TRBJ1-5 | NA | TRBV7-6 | TGTGCCAGCAGCTTATACGGAGATAGCAATCAGCCCCAGCATTTT | CASSLYGDSNQPQHF
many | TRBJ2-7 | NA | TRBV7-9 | TGTGCCAGCAGCCCGGACTCCTGGACACTCGACACCTACGAGCAGTACTTC | CASSPDSWTLDTYEQYF
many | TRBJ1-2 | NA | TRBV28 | TGTGCCAGCAGCCTGGCCCGGGAATACGGCTACACCTTC | CASSLAREYGYTF
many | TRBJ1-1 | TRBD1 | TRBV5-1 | TGCGCCAGCAGCTTGGAACAGGGGGAAGCTTTCTTT | CASSLEQGEAFF
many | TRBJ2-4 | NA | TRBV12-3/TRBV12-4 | TGTGCCAGCAGTTTACGCGGAAGTCAGGCCAAAAACATTCAGTACTTC | CASSLRGSQAKNIQYF
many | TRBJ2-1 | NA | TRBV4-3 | TGCGCCAGCAGCCAAGACAGGGGGGGGAATGAGCAGTTCTTC | CASSQDRGGNEQFF
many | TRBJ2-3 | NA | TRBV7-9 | TGTGCCAGCAGCCCACCGTATACGCAGTATTTT | CASSPPYTQYF
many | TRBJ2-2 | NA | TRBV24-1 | TGTGCCACCGGCGCGACAGCCGGGGAGCTGTTTTTT | CATGATAGELFF
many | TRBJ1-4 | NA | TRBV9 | TGTGCCAGCAGCGTAGACCCCACCGGCGAAAAACTGTTTTTT | CASSVDPTGEKLFF
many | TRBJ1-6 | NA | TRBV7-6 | TGTGCCAGCCGGACAGCAGCTAATTCACCCCTCCACTTT | CASRTAANSPLHF
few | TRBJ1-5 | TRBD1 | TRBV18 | TGTGCCAGCTCACGAACAGGGGCCGATCAGCCCCAGCATTTT | CASSRTGADQPQHF
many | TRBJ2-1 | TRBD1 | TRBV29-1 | TGCAGCGTAGGACAGGGGATGATAAGCAATGAGCAGTTCTTC | CSVGQGMISNEQFF